This T cell receptor (beta chain) was sequenced for a study of technical replicates of blood from a handful of donors. Only in-frame clones appear in the TCRdb table, and some are missing; sequencing was by immunoSEQ multiplex PCR. The sample records approximately 84,000 clones, 98% being singletons. In germline, CDR1 is LNHDA, CDR2 SQIVND (reference sequence). Trimming stripped 3 bases from V and 3 bases from J, with 11 bases between. CDR3 length: 15 residues. The chain is built from TRBV19 and TRBJ2-2; no reliable D call. Sequences were obtained from T cells isolated from PBMCs. This TCR came from a human donor in good health. CDR3 protein: CASSIKQIDTGELFF. Written as DNA, the CDR3 is TGTGCCAGTAGTATTAAACAGATTGACACCGGGGAGCTGTTTTTT.